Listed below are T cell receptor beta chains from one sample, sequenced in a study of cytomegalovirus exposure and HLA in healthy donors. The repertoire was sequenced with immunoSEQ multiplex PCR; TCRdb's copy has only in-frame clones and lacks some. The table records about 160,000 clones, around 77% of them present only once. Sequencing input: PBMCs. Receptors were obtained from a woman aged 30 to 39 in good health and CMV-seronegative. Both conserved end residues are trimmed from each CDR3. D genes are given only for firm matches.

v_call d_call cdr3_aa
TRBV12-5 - ASGPPGLDEQY
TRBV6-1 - ASSEAAGVYGYT
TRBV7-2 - ASTRASGRRSSETQY
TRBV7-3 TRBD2 ASSPLTSGETQY
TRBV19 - ASSIPAGHKETQY
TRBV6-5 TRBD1 ASRRTGGNYGYT
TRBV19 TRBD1 ASSLQGALNGYT
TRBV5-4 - ASSRDGGEQF
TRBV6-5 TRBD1 ASTRTGPETQY
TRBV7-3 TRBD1 ASRNTGTAKSGELF
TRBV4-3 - ASSQVGVVERSGANVLT
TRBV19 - ASSISAGFGNIQY
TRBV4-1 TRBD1 ASSLRNKPGQGSYEQY
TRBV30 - AWTRGPGVGETQY
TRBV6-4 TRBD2 ASSLTGGASGANVLT
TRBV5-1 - ASSSGAGETEAF
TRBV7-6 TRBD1 ASSFGTDQNGYT
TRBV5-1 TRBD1 ASRPGTDNTEAF
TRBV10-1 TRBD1 ASSSGQKDTEAF
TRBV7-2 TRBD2 ASSSRRGLAGGGEQF
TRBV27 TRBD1 ASAGQADQPQH
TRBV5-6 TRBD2 ASSLAGSGKVQY
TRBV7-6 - ASSPGVPASEQY
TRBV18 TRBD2 ASSVGGPGIPEQY
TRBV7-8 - ASSQETRNQPQH
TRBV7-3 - ASSLSGGLTDTQY